One sample yielded the 2 T cell receptor beta chains listed below, sequenced in a study of graft-versus-host responses after intestinal transplantation. The antigens for these receptors are not known. Profiling relied on immunoSEQ multiplex PCR, and the TCRdb table lists in-frame clones only, not all of them. The table records under 100,000 clones, roughly four fifths of them present only once. The starting material was unstimulated CD4+ T cells sorted from spleen or lymph node cells, obtained before intestinal transplant. The receptors were gathered from a human donor who received an intestinal transplant.

J is TRBJ2-3 and V is TRBV29-1; 7 nucleotides line up with TRBD2. Germline-derived CDR1 and CDR2 are SQVTM and ANQGSEA. The CDR3 covers 13 residues. J was trimmed by 2 bases and V by 7 bases; bases with no gene match: 6. CDR3 protein: CSARTSFTDTQYF. CDR3 nucleotides: TGCAGCGCTCGGACTAGTTTCACAGATACGCAGTATTTT.

The chain has TRBV4-2 and TRBJ2-3; D may be TRBD2 (6 bases). Trimming stripped 1 base from V and 4 bases from J, with 6 bases between. CDR1 and CDR2 from the germline V gene are LGHNA and YNFKEQ. There are 13 residues in the CDR3. The chain's CDR3 is CASSQGLADTQYF. CDR3 bases: TGTGCCAGCAGCCAAGGACTAGCAGATACGCAGTATTTT.